The rows below give T cell receptor beta chains drawn from one sample of a study of early T cells in non-severe SARS-CoV-2 infection. TCRdb analysed the 5' RACE reads with MiXCR anew, one entry per CDR3 protein. The sample includes 65,000 to 70,000 distinct CDR3 sequences, more than 9% of them seen just once. Specimen: whole blood. These receptors were collected from an adult who was a healthcare worker with PCR-confirmed SARS-CoV-2 infection or an uninfected control (not recorded which). The CDR3 runs from the conserved cysteine through the conserved F or W. The D gene is left open where the match is weak. For some rows the clone size is stated as once, few or many, or as a class when expanded; others skip it.

clone_size j_call v_call d_call cdr3_nt cdr3_aa
. TRBJ2-5 TRBV10-3 TRBD1 TGTGCCATCAGTGGTGCCCGGACAGGGCCAGAAGAGACCCAGTACTTC CAISGARTGPEETQYF
few TRBJ2-7 TRBV19 TRBD1 TGTGCCAGTAGTATTTCCGACAGGGCCTACGAGCAGTACTTC CASSISDRAYEQYF
. TRBJ2-7 TRBV9 . TGTGCCAGCAGCGTAGAACCTGGCAGCGAGCAGTACTTC CASSVEPGSEQYF
. TRBJ2-4 TRBV9 . TGTGCCAGCAGCGTAAGGCCTGTAGAGTCCAACGTTCAGTACTTC CASSVRPVESNVQYF
. TRBJ2-1 TRBV30 . TGTGCCTGGAGTGTACGAGGGTACAATGAGCAGTTCTTC CAWSVRGYNEQFF
once TRBJ2-7 TRBV20-1 TRBD1 TGCAGTGCTAGGGACAGGTTCTACGAGCAGTACTTC CSARDRFYEQYF
. TRBJ1-6 TRBV11-2 . TGTGCCAGCAGCTTACGGTGGGCGAATTCACCCCTCCACTTT CASSLRWANSPLHF
few TRBJ2-3 TRBV3-1 . TGTGCCAGCAGACGACCCGAATCGGATACGCAGTATTTT CASRRPESDTQYF
. TRBJ2-5 TRBV6-6 TRBD2 TGTGCCAGCAGTTACCGGACTAGCGGGGACCAAGAGACCCAGTACTTC CASSYRTSGDQETQYF
. TRBJ2-2 TRBV11-2 . TGTGCCAGCAGCTTCGTAGGAGGCGGGGAGCTGTTTTTT CASSFVGGGELFF
many TRBJ1-1 TRBV20-1 . TGCAGTGCTATGGGACCGAACACTGAAGCTTTCTTT CSAMGPNTEAFF
many TRBJ1-6 TRBV18 . TGTGCCAGCAAGCCCAGGACGGACGATAATTCACCCCTCCACTTT CASKPRTDDNSPLHF
few TRBJ1-4 TRBV12-3/TRBV12-4 . TGTGCCAGCAGTTTCAGTAATGAAAAACTGTTTTTT CASSFSNEKLFF
. TRBJ2-5 TRBV29-1 . TGCAGCGTTTTACGGACCCAAGAGACCCAGTACTTC CSVLRTQETQYF
. TRBJ1-1 TRBV6-2/TRBV6-3 . TGTGCCAGCAGAGGGGTTGCGGACACTGAAGCTTTCTTT CASRGVADTEAFF
. TRBJ2-7 TRBV20-1 . TGCAGTGCCACGAAGAGACCTTTCTACGAGCAGTACTTC CSATKRPFYEQYF
few TRBJ2-1 TRBV3-1 TRBD2 TGTGCCAGCAGTAGGGCGGGGGGGCCGAGCAATGAGCAGTTCTTC CASSRAGGPSNEQFF
many TRBJ2-5 TRBV29-1 TRBD2 TGCAGCGTTCGCGGGGGGGTTTTGGAGACCCAGTACTTC CSVRGGVLETQYF
few TRBJ2-2 TRBV7-8 TRBD1 TGTGCCACCGAACCGGACAGGCTGAACACCGGGGAGCTGTTTTTT CATEPDRLNTGELFF
many TRBJ2-7 TRBV5-6 . TGTGCCAGCAGCTTTTGGCAGGTTTTCTACGAGCAGTACTTC CASSFWQVFYEQYF
few TRBJ2-1 TRBV20-1 . TGCAGTGCAAACCTAGTCTTGAGCGCCTACAATGAGCAGTTCTTC CSANLVLSAYNEQFF
many TRBJ2-5 TRBV6-6 . TGTGCCAGCAGTTACTCGACGGCTAACCAAGAGACCCAGTACTTC CASSYSTANQETQYF
few TRBJ2-7 TRBV5-1 . TGCGCCAGCAGCTTGGTTGTAGGGTCCTCCTACGAGCAGTACTTC CASSLVVGSSYEQYF
many TRBJ1-2 TRBV6-2/TRBV6-3 . TGTGCCAGCAGTTACTCGAGCCGAGCAAGCTACACCTTC CASSYSSRASYTF